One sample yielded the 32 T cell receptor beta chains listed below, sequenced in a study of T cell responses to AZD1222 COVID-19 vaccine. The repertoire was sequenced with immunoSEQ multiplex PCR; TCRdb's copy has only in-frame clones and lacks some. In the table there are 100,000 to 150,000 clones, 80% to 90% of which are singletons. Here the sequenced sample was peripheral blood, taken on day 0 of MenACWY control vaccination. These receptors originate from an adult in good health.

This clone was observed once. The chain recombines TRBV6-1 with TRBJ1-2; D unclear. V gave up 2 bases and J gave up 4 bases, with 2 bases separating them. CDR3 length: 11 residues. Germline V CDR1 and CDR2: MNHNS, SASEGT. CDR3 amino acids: CASSESYGYTF. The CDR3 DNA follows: TGTGCCAGCAGTGAATCCTATGGCTACACCTTC.

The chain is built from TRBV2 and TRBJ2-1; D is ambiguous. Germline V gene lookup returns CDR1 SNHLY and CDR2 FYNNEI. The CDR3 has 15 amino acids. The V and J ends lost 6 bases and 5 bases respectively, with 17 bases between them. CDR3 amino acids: CASRRQFSSNNEQFF. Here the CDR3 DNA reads TGTGCCAGCAGAAGGCAGTTCTCTTCGAACAATGAGCAGTTCTTC.

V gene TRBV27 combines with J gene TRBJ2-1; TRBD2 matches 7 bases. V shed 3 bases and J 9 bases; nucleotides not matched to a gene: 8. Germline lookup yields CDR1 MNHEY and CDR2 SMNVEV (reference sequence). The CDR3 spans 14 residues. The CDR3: CASSLWSGGLEQFF. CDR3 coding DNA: TGTGCCAGCAGTTTGTGGTCGGGAGGTCTTGAGCAGTTCTTC.

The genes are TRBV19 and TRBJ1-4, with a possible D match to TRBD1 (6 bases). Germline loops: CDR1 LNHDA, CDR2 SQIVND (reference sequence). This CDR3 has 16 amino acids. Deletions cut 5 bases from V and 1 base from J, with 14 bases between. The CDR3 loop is CASSLGTYGTNEKLFF. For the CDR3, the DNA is TGTGCCAGTAGTCTCGGGACATACGGAACTAATGAAAAACTGTTTTTT. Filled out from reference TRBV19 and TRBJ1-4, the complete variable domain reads DGGITQSPKYLFRKEGQNVTLSCEQNLNHDAMYWYRQDPGQGLRLIYYSQIVNDFQKGDIAEGYSVSREKKESFPLTVTSAQKNPTAFYLCASSLGTYGTNEKLFFGSGTQLSVL.

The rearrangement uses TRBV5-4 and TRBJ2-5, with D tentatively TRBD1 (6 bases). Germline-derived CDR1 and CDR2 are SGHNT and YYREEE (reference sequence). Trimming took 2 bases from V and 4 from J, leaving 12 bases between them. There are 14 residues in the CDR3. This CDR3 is CASSLQGTLETQYF. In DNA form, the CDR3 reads TGTGCCAGCAGCTTACAGGGTACACTAGAGACCCAGTACTTC.

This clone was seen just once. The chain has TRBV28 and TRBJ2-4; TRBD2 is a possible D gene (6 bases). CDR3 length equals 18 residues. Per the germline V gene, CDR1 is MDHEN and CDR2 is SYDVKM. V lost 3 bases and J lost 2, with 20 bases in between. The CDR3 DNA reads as TGTGCCAGCAGTTTGGTAGCGGTCACAGGTGCGTCCAAAAACATTCAGTACTTC. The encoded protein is CASSLVAVTGASKNIQYF.

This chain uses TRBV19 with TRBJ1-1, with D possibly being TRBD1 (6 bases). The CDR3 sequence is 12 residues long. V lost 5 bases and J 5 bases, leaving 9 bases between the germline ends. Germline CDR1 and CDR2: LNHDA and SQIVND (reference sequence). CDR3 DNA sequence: TGTGCCAGTAGTCTACAGGGAACTGAAGCTTTCTTT. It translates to CASSLQGTEAFF.

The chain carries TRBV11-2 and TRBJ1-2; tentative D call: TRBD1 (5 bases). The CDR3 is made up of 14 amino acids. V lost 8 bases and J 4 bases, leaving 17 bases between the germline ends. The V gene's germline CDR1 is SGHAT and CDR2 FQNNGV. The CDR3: CASGNRSGGYGYTF. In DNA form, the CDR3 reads TGTGCCAGCGGTAACAGGTCGGGAGGCTATGGCTACACCTTC.

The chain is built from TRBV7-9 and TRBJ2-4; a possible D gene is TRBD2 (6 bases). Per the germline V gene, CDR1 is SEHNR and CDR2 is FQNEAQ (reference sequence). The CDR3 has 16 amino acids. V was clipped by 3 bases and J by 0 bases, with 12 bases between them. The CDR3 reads CASSFGAGLAKNIQYF. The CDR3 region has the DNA TGTGCCAGCAGCTTTGGAGCGGGCCTAGCCAAAAACATTCAGTACTTC.

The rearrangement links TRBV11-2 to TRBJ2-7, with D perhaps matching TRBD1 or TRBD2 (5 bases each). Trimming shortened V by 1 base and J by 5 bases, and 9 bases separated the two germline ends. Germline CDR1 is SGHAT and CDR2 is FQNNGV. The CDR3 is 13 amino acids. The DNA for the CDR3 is TGTGCCAGCAGCTTAGTGTTGGGGGACGAGCAGTACTTC. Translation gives CASSLVLGDEQYF. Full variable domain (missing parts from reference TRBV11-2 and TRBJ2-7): EAGVAQSPRYKIIEKRQSVAFWCNPISGHATLYWYQQILGQGPKLLIQFQNNGVVDDSQLPKDRFSAERLKGVDSTLKIQPAKLEDSAVYLCASSLVLGDEQYFGPGTRLTVT.

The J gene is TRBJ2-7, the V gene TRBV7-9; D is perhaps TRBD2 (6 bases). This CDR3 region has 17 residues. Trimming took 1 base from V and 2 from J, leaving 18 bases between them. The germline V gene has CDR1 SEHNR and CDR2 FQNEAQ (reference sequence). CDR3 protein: CASSLGVGTPATYEQYF. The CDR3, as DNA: TGTGCCAGCAGCTTAGGTGTCGGGACTCCTGCCACCTACGAGCAGTACTTC.

The CDR3 is CASSWTLTNTGELFF. CDR3 in DNA: TGCGCCAGCAGCTGGACACTCACGAACACCGGGGAGCTGTTTTTT. The chain uses TRBV5-1 and TRBJ2-2, with TRBD1 as a possible D gene (5 bases). Looked up from germline, CDR1 is SGHRS and CDR2 is YFSETQ. The CDR3 loop spans 15 amino acids. V was clipped by 3 bases and J by 0 bases, with 9 bases between them.

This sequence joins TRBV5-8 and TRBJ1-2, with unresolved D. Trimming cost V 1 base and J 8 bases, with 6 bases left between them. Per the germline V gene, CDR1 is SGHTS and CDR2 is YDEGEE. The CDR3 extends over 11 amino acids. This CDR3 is CASSLTAGYTF. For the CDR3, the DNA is TGTGCCAGCAGCTTGACCGCCGGCTACACCTTC.

The CDR3 here is CASSANRYQETQYF. The CDR3 coding sequence is TGTGCCAGCAGCGCGAATAGGTACCAAGAGACCCAGTACTTC. V gene TRBV9 combines with J gene TRBJ2-5; D gene unclear. From germline, CDR1 is SGDLS and CDR2 YYNGEE. CDR3 length: 14 amino acids. Between the trimmed V and J ends, which lost 3 bases and 0 bases, there was a span of 9 bases. Full variable domain (outside the CDR3, taken from reference TRBV9 and TRBJ2-5): DSGVTQTPKHLITATGQRVTLRCSPRSGDLSVYWYQQSLDQGLQFLIQYYNGEERAKGNILERFSAQQFPDLHSELNLSSLELGDSALYFCASSANRYQETQYFGPGTRLLVL.

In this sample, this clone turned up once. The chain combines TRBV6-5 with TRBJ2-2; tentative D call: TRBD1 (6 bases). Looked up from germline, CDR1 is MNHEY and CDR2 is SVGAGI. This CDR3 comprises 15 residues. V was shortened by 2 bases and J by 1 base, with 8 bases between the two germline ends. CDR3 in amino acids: CASSYQGQNTGELFF. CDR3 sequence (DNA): TGTGCCAGCAGTTACCAGGGACAGAACACCGGGGAGCTGTTTTTT.

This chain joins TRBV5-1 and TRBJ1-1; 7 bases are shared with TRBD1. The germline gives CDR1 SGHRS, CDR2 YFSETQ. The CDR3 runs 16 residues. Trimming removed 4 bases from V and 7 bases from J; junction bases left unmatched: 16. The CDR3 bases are TGCGCCAGCAGCATGTTACGACAGGGAATATGGGTTGAAGCTTTCTTT. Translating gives CASSMLRQGIWVEAFF. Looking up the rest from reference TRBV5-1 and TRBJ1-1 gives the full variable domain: KAGVTQTPRYLIKTRGQQVTLSCSPISGHRSVSWYQQTPGQGLQFLFEYFSETQRNKGNFPGRFSGRQFSNSRSEMNVSTLELGDSALYLCASSMLRQGIWVEAFFGQGTRLTVV.

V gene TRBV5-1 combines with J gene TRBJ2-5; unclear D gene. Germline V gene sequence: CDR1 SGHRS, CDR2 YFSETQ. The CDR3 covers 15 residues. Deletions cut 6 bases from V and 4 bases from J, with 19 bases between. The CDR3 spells CASTLDLLWTETQYF. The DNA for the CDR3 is TGCGCCAGCACCCTAGATCTCCTCTGGACAGAGACCCAGTACTTC.

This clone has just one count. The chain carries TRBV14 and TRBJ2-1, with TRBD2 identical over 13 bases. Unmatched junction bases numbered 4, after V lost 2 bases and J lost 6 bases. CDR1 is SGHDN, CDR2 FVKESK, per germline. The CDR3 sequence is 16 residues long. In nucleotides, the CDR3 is TGTGCCAGCAGCCAACCCGGACTAGCGGGAGTCAATGAGCAGTTCTTC. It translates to CASSQPGLAGVNEQFF.

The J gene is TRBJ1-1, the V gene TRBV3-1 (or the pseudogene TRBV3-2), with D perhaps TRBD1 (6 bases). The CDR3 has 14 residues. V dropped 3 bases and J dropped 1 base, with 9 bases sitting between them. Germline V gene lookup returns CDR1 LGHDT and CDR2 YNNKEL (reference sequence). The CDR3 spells CASSHTTGNTEAFF. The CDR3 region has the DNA TGTGCCAGCAGCCACACGACAGGGAACACTGAAGCTTTCTTT.

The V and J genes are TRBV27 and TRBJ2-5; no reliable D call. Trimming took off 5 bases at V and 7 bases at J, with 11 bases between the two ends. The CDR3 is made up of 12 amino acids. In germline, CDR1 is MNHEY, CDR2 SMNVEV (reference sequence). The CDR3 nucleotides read TGTGCCAGCAGTCCGCAGATTGGGACCCAGTACTTC. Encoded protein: CASSPQIGTQYF.

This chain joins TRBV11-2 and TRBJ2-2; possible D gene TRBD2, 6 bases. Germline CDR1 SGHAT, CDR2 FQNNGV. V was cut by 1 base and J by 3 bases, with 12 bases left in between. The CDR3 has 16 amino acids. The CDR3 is CASSLGGTGDTGELFF. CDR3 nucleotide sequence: TGTGCCAGCAGCTTAGGTGGGACTGGGGACACCGGGGAGCTGTTTTTT.

CDR3 coding DNA: TGTGCCAGCAGCTCGGGCGGGGGGCCTGGCTACACCTTC. As protein: CASSSGGGPGYTF. The chain uses TRBV5-4 and TRBJ1-2, with a possible D match to TRBD1 (6 bases). This CDR3 contains 13 residues. CDR1 SGHNT and CDR2 YYREEE come from the germline V gene (reference sequence). V lost 3 bases and J lost 7, with 13 bases in between.

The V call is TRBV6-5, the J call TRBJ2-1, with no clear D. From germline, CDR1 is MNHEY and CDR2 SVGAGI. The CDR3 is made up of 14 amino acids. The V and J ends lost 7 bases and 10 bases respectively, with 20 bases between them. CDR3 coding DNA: TGTGCCAGCACTGCAACCCCCATGGTATTCGAGCAGTTCTTC. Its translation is CASTATPMVFEQFF.

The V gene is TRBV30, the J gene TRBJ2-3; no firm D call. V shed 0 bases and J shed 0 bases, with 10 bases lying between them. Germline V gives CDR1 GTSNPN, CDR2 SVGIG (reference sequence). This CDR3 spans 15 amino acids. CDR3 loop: CAWSVSLESTDTQYF. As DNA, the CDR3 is TGTGCCTGGAGTGTAAGTCTAGAGAGCACAGATACGCAGTATTTT.

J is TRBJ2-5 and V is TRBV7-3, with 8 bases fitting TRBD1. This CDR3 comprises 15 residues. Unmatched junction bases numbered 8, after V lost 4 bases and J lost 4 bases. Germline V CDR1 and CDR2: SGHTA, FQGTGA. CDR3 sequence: CASSWGRGPSETQYF. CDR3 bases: TGTGCCAGCAGCTGGGGCAGGGGGCCCTCAGAGACCCAGTACTTC.

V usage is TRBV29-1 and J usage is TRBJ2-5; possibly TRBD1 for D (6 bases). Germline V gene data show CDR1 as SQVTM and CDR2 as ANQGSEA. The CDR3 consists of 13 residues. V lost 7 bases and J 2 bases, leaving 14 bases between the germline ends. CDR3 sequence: CSADGTQQETQYF. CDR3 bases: TGCAGCGCGGACGGGACACAGCAAGAGACCCAGTACTTC. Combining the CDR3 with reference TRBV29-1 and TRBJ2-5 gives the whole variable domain SAVISQKPSRDICQRGTSLTIQCQVDSQVTMMFWYRQQPGQSLTLIATANQGSEATYESGFVIDKFPISRPNLTFSTLTVSNMSPEDSSIYLCSADGTQQETQYFGPGTRLLVL.

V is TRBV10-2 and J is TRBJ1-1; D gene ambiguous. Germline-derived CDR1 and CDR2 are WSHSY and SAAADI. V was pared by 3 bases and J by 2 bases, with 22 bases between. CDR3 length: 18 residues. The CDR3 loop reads CASSDGPVASETNTEAFF. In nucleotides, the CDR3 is TGCGCCAGCAGTGATGGTCCGGTCGCGAGCGAGACAAACACTGAAGCTTTCTTT.

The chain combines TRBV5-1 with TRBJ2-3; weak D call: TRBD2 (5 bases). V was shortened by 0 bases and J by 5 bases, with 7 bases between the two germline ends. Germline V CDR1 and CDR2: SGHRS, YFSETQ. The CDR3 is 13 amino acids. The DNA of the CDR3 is TGCGCCAGCAGCTTGGCCGGAGGAGATACGCAGTATTTT. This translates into CASSLAGGDTQYF. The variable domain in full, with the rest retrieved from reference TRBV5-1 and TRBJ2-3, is KAGVTQTPRYLIKTRGQQVTLSCSPISGHRSVSWYQQTPGQGLQFLFEYFSETQRNKGNFPGRFSGRQFSNSRSEMNVSTLELGDSALYLCASSLAGGDTQYFGPGTRLTVL.

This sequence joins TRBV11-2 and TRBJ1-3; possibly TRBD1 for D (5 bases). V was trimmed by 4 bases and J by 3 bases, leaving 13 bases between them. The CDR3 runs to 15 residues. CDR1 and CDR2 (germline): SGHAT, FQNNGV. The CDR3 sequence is CASSSQGVDGNTIYF. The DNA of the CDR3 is TGTGCCAGCAGCTCCCAAGGGGTAGATGGAAACACCATATATTTT.

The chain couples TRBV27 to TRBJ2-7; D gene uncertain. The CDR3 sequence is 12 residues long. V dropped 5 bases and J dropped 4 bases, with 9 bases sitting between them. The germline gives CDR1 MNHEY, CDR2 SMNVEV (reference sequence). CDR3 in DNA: TGTGCCAGCAGTACCCTAGGGTACGAGCAGTACTTC. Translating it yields CASSTLGYEQYF.

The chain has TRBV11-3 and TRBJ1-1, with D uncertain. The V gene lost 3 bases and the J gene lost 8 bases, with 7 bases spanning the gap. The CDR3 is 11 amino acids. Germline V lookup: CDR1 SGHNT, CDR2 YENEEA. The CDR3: CASSFILEAFF. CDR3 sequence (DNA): TGTGCCAGCAGCTTTATACTGGAAGCTTTCTTT. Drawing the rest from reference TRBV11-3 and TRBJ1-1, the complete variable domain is EAGVVQSPRYKIIEKKQPVAFWCNPISGHNTLYWYLQNLGQGPELLIRYENEEAVDDSQLPKDRFSAERLKGVDSTLKIQPAELGDSAVYLCASSFILEAFFGQGTRLTVV.

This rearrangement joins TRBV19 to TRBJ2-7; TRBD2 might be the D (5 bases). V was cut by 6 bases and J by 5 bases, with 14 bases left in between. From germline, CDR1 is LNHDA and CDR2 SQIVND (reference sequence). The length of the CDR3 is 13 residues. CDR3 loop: CASSLRGGDEQYF. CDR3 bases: TGTGCCAGTAGCCTTCGGGGTGGCGACGAGCAGTACTTC.